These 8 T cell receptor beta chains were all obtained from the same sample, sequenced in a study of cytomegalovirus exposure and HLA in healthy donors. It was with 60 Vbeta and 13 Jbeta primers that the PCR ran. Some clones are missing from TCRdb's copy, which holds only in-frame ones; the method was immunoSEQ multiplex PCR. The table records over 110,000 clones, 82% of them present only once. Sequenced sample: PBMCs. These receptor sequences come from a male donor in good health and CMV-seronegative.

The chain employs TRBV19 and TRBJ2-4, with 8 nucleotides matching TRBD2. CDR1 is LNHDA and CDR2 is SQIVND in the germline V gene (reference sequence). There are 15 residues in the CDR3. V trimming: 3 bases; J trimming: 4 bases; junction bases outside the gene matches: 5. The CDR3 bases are TGTGCCAGTAGTATTATGGCGGGAGGTAAAAACATTCAGTACTTC. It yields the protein CASSIMAGGKNIQYF.

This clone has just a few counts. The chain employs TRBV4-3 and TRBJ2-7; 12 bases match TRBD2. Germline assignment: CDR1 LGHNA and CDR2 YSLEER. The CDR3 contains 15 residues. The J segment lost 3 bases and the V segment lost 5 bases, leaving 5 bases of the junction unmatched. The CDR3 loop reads CASSSSSGRDYEQYF. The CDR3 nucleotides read TGCGCCAGCAGCTCCTCTAGCGGGAGGGACTACGAGCAGTACTTC.

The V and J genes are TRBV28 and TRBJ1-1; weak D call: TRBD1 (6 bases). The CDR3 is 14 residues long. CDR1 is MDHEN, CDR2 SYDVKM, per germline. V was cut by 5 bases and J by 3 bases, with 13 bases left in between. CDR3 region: CASSPGTQYTEAFF. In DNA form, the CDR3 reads TGTGCCAGCAGTCCCGGGACACAATACACTGAAGCTTTCTTT.

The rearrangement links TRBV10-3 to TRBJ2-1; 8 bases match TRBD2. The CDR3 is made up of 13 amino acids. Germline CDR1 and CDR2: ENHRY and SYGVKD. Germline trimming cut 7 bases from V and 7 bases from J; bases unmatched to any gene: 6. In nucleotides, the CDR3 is TGTGCCATCAAAAGCGGGAGTCAAAATGAGCAGTTCTTC. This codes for CAIKSGSQNEQFF.

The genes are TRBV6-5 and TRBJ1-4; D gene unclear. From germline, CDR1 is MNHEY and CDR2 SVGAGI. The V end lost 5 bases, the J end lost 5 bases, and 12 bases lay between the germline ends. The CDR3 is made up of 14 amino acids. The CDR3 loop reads CASSARIGNEKLFF. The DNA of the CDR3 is TGTGCCAGCAGTGCCAGGATTGGAAATGAAAAACTGTTTTTT.

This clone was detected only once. In DNA form, the CDR3 reads TGTGCCAGCAGCTTGCCGACTAGTCCTAGCACAGATACGCAGTATTTT. This translates into CASSLPTSPSTDTQYF. The V gene is TRBV7-9, the J gene TRBJ2-3; a weak D match, TRBD2 (6 bases). V dropped 3 bases and J dropped 0 bases, with 13 bases sitting between them. CDR1 is SEHNR, CDR2 FQNEAQ, per germline (reference sequence). This CDR3 is built from 16 residues.

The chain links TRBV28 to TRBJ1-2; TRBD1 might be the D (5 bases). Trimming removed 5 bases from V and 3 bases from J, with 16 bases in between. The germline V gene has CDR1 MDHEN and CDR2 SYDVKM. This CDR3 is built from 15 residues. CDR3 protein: CASSTPSGADYGYTF. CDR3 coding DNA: TGTGCCAGCAGTACCCCTTCTGGGGCGGACTATGGCTACACCTTC.

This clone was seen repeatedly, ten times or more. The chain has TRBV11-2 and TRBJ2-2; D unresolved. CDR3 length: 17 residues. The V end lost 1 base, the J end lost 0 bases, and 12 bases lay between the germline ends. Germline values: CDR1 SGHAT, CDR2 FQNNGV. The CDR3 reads CASSLVTSASNTGELFF. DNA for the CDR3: TGTGCCAGCAGCTTAGTGACTTCTGCGTCGAACACCGGGGAGCTGTTTTTT.